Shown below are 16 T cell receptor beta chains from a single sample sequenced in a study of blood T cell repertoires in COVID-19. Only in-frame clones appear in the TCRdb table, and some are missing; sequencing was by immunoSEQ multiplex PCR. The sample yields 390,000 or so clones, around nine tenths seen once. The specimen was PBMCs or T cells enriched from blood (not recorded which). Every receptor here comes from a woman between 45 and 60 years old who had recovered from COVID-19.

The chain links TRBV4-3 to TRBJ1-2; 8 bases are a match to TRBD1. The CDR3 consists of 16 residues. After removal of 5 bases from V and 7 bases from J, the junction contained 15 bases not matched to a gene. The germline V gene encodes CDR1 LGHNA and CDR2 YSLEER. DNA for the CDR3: TGCGCCAGCAGCGATCACAGCCGGGACAGGTGGGGTGGCTACACCTTC. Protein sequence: CASSDHSRDRWGGYTF.

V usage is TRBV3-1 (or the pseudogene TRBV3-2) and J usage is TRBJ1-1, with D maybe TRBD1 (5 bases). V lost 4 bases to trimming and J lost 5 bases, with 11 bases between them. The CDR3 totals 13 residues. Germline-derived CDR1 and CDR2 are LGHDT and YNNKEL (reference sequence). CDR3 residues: CASSLAGYTEAFF. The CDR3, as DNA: TGTGCCAGCAGCCTTGCAGGGTATACTGAAGCTTTCTTT.

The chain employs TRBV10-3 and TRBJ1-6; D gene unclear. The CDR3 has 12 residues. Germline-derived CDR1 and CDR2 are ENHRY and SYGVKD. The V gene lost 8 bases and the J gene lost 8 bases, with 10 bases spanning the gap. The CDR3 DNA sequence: TGTGCCATCGGGCAAGATGATTCACCCCTCCACTTT. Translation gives CAIGQDDSPLHF.

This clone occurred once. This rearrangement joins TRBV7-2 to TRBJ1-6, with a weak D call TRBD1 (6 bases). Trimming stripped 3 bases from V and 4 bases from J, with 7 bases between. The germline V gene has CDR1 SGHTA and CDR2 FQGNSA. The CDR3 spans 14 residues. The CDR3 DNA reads TGTGCCAGCAGCTTTACAGGGTATAATTCACCCCTCCACTTT. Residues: CASSFTGYNSPLHF.

The CDR3: CASSQGQSSYNEQFF. DNA of the CDR3: TGTGCCAGCAGCCAAGGACAGAGCTCCTACAATGAGCAGTTCTTC. The chain combines TRBV3-1 (or the pseudogene TRBV3-2) with TRBJ2-1; the D gene is possibly TRBD1 (5 bases). The V end lost 1 base, the J end lost 0 bases, and 7 bases lay between the germline ends. Germline V gene lookup returns CDR1 LGHDT and CDR2 YNNKEL (reference sequence). The CDR3 runs 15 residues.

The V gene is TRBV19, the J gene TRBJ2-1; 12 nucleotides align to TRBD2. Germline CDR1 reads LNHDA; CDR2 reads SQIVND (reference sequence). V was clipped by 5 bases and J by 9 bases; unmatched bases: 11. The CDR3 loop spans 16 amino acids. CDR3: CASSPLLAGGAGEQFF. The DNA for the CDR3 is TGTGCCAGTAGTCCCCTCCTAGCGGGGGGGGCTGGTGAGCAGTTCTTC.

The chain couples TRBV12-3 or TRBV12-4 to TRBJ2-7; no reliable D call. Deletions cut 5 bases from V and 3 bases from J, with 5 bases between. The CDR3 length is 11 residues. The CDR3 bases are TGTGCCAGCAGTCCCAACTACGAGCAGTACTTC. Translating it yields CASSPNYEQYF.

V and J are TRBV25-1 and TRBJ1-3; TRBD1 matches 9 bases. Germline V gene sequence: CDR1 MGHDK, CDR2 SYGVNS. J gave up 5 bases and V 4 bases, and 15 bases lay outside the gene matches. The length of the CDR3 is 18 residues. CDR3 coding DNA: TGTGCCAGCAGTGTCTTAGCCGACCCGGGACAGGGAAGAAACACCATATATTTT. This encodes CASSVLADPGQGRNTIYF.

The CDR3 DNA sequence: TGTGCCACCAGTGACAGCGGGGCCACCACAGGCTACACCTTC. Translation: CATSDSGATTGYTF. V gene TRBV24-1 combines with J gene TRBJ1-2, with D maybe TRBD1 (5 bases). Between the trimmed V and J ends, which lost 4 bases and 8 bases, there was a span of 16 bases. The CDR3 is 14 residues long. Per germline, CDR1 KGHDR and CDR2 SFDVKD.

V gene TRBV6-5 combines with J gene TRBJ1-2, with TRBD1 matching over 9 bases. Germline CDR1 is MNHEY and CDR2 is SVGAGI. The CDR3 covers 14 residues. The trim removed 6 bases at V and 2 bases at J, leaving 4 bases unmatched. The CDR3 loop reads CASSPDRGNYGYTF. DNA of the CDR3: TGTGCCAGCAGCCCGGACAGGGGCAACTATGGCTACACCTTC.

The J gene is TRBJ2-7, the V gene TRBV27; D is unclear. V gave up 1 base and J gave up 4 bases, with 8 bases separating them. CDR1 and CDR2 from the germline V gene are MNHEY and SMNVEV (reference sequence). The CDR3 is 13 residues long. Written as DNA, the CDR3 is TGTGCCAGCAGTTTATACGACGGGTACGAGCAGTACTTC. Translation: CASSLYDGYEQYF.

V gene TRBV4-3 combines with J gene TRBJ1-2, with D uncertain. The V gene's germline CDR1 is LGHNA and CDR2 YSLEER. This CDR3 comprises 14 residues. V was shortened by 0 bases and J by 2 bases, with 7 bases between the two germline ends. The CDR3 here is CASSQDDTNYGYTF. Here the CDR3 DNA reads TGCGCCAGCAGCCAAGATGACACAAACTATGGCTACACCTTC.

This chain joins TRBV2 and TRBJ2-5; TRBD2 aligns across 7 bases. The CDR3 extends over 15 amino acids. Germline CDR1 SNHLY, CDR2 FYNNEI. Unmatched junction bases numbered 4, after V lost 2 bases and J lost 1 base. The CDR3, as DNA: TGTGCCAGCAGTGAAAGGGAGGGGACCCAAGAGACCCAGTACTTC. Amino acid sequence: CASSEREGTQETQYF.

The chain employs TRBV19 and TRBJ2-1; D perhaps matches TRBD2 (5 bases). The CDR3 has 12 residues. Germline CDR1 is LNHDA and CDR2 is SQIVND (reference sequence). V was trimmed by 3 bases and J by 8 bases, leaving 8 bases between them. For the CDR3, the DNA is TGTGCCAGTAGTATGGGAGCCGATGAGCAGTTCTTC. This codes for CASSMGADEQFF. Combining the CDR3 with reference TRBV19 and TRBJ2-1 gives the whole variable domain DGGITQSPKYLFRKEGQNVTLSCEQNLNHDAMYWYRQDPGQGLRLIYYSQIVNDFQKGDIAEGYSVSREKKESFPLTVTSAQKNPTAFYLCASSMGADEQFFGPGTRLTVL.

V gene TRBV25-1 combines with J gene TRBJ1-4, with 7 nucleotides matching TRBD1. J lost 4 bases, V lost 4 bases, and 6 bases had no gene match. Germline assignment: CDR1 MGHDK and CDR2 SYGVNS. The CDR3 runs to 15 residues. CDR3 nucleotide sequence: TGTGCCAGCAGTGTCCTAGGGGGCGGTAATGAAAAACTGTTTTTT. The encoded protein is CASSVLGGGNEKLFF.

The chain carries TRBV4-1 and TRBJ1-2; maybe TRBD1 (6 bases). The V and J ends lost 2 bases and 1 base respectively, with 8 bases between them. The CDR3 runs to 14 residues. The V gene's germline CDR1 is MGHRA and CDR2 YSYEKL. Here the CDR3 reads CASSQTRGNYGYTF. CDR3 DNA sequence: TGCGCCAGCAGCCAAACCAGGGGTAACTATGGCTACACCTTC.